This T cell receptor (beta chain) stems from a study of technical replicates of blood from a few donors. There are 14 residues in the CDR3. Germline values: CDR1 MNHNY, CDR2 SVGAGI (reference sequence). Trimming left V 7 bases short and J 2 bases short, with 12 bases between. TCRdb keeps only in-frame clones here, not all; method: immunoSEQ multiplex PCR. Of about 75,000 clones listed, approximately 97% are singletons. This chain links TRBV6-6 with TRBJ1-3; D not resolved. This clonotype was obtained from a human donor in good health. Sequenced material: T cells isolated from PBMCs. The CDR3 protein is CASTPRATGNTIYF. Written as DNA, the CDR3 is TGTGCCAGCACCCCGAGGGCCACTGGAAACACCATATATTTT.